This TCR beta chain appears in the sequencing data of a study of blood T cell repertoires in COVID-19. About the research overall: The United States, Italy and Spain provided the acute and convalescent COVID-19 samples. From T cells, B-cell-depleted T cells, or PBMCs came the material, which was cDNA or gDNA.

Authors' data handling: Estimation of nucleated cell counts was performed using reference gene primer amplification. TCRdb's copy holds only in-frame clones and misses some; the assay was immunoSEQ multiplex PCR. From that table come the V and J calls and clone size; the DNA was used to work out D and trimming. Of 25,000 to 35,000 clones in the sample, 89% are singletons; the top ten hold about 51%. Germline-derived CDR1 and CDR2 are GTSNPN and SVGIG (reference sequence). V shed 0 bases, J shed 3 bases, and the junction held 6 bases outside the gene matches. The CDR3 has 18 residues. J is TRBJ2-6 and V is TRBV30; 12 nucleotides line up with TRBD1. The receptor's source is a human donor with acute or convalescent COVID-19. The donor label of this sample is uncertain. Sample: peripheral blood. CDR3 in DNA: TGTGCCTGGAGTGTGACGGGACAGGGGGCCGGTGGGGCCAACGTCCTGACTTTC. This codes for CAWSVTGQGAGGANVLTF.